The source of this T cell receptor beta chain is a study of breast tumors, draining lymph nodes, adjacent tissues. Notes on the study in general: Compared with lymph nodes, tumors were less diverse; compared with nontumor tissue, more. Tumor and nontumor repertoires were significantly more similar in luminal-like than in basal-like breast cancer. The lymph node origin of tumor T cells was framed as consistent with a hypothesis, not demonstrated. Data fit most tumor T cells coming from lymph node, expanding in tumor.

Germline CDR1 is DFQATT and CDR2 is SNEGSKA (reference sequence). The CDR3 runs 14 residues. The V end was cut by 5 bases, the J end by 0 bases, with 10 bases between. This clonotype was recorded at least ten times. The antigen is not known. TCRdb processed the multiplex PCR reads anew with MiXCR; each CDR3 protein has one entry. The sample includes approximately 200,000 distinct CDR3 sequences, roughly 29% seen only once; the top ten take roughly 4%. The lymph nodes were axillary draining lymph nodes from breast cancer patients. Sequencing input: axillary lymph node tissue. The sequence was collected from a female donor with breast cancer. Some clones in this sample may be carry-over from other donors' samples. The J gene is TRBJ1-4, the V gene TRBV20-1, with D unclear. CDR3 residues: CSAGPISTNEKLFF. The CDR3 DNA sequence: TGCAGTGCTGGGCCTATATCAACTAATGAAAAACTGTTTTTT.